Described below is a single T cell receptor beta chain sequence and its context. Its cognate antigen is unknown. The V gene lost 6 bases and the J gene lost 5 bases, with 11 bases spanning the gap. Germline-derived CDR1 and CDR2 are SNHLY and FYNNEI. The CDR3 has 13 amino acids. The sample belongs to a study of lymphopenia after photon versus proton radiotherapy. Here immunoSEQ multiplex PCR was the method, and the copy in TCRdb shows in-frame clones only, minus some. Altogether around 26,000 clones are present, around 80% being singletons, with the ten largest covering under 35%. Findings of the study overall: Oligoclonal CD8+ Temra expansion after nadir drove photon patients' diversity drop. Larger post-nadir TCR diversity loss correlated inversely with survival in deceased patients. Only patients who died were analyzed for survival; proton advantage is unproven. Photon-treated patients lost naive T cells and TCR diversity; proton-treated stayed stable.

Sequences were derived from peripheral blood, sampled from a patient treated with photon-based radiotherapy. This TCR was recovered from a man between 45 and 60 years old with gastric cancer. The V gene is TRBV2, the J gene TRBJ2-1, with TRBD2 as a possible D gene (5 bases). The DNA for the CDR3 is TGTGCCAGCAGAGAGGGAGCTCACAATGAGCAGTTCTTC. Translation gives CASREGAHNEQFF.